The present TCR beta chain was sequenced within a study of cytomegalovirus exposure and HLA in healthy donors. The PCR was carried out with 60 Vbeta primers and 13 Jbeta primers. Assay: immunoSEQ multiplex PCR; the TCRdb copy retains only in-frame clones and omits some. The sample has 150,000 to 200,000 clones, 75% to 85% seen once. Germline values: CDR1 MNHEY, CDR2 SVGAGI. Trimming took off 2 bases at V and 4 bases at J, with 12 bases between the two ends. This CDR3 has 15 amino acids. In its sample, this clone was seen a few times. Antigen: not known. Findings of the study overall: Later on, an analysis found that several of the most significant clusters appeared to be linked to common viral pathogens, which included parvovirus B19.

The J gene is TRBJ2-1, the V gene TRBV6-5, with D possibly matching TRBD1 (6 bases). Specimen: PBMCs. This receptor was taken from a young man in good health and CMV-seropositive. The CDR3 coding sequence is TGTGCCAGCAGTTACGGGCGAACAGGGTACAATGAGCAGTTCTTC. Its protein is CASSYGRTGYNEQFF.